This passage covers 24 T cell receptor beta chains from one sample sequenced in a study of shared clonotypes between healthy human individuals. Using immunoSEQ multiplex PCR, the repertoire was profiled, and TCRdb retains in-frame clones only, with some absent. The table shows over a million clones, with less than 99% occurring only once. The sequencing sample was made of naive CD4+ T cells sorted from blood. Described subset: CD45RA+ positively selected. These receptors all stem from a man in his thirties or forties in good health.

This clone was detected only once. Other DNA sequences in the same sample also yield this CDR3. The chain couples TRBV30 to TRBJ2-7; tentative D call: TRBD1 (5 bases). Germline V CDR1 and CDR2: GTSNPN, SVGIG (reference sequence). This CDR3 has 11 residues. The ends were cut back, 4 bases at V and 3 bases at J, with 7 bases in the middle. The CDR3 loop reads CAWKDSYEQYF. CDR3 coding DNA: TGTGCCTGGAAAGACAGCTACGAGCAGTACTTC.

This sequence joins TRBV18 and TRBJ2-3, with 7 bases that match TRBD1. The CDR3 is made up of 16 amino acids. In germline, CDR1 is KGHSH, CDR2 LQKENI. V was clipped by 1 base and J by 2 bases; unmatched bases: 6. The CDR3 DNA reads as TGTGCCAGCTCACCACTACGACAGGGACCCACAGATACGCAGTATTTT. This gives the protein CASSPLRQGPTDTQYF.

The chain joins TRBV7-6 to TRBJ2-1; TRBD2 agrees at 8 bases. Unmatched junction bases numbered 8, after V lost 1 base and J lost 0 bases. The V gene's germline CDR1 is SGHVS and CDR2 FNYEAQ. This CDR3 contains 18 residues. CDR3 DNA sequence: TGTGCCAGCAGCTTAGTCTCTAGCGGGTACTACTCCTACAATGAGCAGTTCTTC. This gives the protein CASSLVSSGYYSYNEQFF. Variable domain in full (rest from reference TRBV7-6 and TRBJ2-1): GAGVSQSPRYKVTKRGQDVALRCDPISGHVSLYWYRQALGQGPEFLTYFNYEAQQDKSGLPNDRFSAERPEGSISTLTIQRTEQRDSAMYRCASSLVSSGYYSYNEQFFGPGTRLTVL.

DNA for the CDR3: TGTGCCAGCAGTGAAGCTGATTATGGCTACACCTTC. Amino acid sequence: CASSEADYGYTF. The chain employs TRBV2 and TRBJ1-2; D is unclear. The CDR3 is 12 amino acids. Looked up from germline, CDR1 is SNHLY and CDR2 is FYNNEI. V was pared by 0 bases and J by 5 bases, with 4 bases between.

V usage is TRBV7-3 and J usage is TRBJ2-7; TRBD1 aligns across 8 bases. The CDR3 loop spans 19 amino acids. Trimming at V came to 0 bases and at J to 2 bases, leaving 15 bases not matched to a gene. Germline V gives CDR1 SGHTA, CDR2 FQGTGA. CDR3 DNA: TGTGCCAGCAGCTTAACGCCTCTTAGGCGGGACAGGCCTACCTACGAGCAGTACTTC. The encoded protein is CASSLTPLRRDRPTYEQYF.

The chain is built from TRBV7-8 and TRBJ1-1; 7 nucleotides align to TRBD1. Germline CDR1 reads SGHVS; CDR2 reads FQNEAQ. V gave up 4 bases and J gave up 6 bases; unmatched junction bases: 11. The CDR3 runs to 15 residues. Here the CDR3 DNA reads TGTGCCAGCAGCTCGAGACAGGGTTCGTCTGCTGAAGCTTTCTTT. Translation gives CASSSRQGSSAEAFF.

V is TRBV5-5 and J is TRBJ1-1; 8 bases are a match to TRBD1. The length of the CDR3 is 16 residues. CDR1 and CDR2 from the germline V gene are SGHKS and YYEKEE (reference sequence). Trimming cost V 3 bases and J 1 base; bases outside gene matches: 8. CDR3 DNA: TGTGCCAGCAGCTCCCCAGGGGGCCCGACGAACACTGAAGCTTTCTTT. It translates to CASSSPGGPTNTEAFF.

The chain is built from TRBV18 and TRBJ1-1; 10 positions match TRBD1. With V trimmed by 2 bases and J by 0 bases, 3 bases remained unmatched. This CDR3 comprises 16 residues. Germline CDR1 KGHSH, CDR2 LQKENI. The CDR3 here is CASSPRTGGLNTEAFF. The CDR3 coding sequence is TGTGCCAGCTCACCAAGGACAGGGGGACTGAACACTGAAGCTTTCTTT.

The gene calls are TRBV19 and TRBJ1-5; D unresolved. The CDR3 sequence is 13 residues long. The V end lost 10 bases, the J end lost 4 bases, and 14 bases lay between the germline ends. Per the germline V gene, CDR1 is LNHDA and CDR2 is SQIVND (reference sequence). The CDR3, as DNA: TGTGCCACCAATCCGAGGGTAAATCAGCCCCAGCATTTT. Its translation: CATNPRVNQPQHF.

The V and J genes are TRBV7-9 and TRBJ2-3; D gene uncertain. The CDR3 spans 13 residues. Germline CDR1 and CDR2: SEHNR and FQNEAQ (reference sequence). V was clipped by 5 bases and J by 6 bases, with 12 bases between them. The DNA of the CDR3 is TGTGCCAGCAGCCCGCTGACATGGGATACGCAGTATTTT. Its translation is CASSPLTWDTQYF.

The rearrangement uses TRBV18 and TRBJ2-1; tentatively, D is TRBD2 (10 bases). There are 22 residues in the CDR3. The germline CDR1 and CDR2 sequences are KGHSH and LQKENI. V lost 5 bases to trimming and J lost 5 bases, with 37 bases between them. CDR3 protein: CASSSGATGGVISGRPHNEQFF. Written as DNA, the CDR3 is TGTGCCAGCTCATCGGGGGCGACAGGGGGTGTTATTAGCGGGAGGCCCCACAATGAGCAGTTCTTC.

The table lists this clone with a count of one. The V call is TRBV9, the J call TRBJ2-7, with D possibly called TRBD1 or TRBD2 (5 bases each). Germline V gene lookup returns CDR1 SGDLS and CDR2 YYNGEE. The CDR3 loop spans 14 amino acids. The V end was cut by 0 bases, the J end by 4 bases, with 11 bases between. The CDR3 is CASSVDWGIYEQYF. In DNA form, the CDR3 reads TGTGCCAGCAGCGTAGACTGGGGGATTTACGAGCAGTACTTC.

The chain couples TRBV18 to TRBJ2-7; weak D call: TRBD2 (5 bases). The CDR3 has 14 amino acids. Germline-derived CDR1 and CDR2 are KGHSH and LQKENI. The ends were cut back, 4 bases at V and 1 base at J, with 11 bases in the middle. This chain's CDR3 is CASSLGGRSYEQYF. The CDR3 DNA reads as TGTGCCAGCTCACTCGGCGGGCGATCCTACGAGCAGTACTTC.

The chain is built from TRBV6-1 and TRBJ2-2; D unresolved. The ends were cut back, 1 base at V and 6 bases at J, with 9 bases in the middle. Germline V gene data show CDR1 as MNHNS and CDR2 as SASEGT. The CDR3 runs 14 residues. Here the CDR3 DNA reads TGTGCCAGCAGTGAAGGATTGGTGGCCGGGGAGCTGTTTTTT. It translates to CASSEGLVAGELFF.

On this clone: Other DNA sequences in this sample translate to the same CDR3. The CDR3 DNA sequence: TGTGCCAGCAGCTTAACGGGCACAGATACGCAGTATTTT. It is translated as CASSLTGTDTQYF. The V gene is TRBV7-9, the J gene TRBJ2-3; D not resolved. The CDR3 loop spans 13 amino acids. Germline-derived CDR1 and CDR2 are SEHNR and FQNEAQ (reference sequence). The V end lost 2 bases, the J end lost 1 base, and 4 bases lay between the germline ends.

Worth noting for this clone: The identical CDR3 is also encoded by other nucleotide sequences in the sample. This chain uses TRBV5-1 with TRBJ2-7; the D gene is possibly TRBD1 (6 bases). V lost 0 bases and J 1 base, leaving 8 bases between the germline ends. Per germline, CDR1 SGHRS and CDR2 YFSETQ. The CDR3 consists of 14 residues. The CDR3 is CASSLEGQSYEQYF. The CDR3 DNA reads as TGCGCCAGCAGCTTGGAGGGACAATCCTACGAGCAGTACTTC. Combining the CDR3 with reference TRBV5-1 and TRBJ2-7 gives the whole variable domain KAGVTQTPRYLIKTRGQQVTLSCSPISGHRSVSWYQQTPGQGLQFLFEYFSETQRNKGNFPGRFSGRQFSNSRSEMNVSTLELGDSALYLCASSLEGQSYEQYFGPGTRLTVT.

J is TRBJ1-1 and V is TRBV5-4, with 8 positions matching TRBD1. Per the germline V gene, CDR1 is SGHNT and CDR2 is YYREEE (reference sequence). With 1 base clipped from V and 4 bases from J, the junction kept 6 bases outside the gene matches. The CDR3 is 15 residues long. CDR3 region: CASSLRLQGATEAFF. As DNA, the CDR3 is TGTGCCAGCAGCTTGAGGTTGCAGGGGGCCACTGAAGCTTTCTTT.

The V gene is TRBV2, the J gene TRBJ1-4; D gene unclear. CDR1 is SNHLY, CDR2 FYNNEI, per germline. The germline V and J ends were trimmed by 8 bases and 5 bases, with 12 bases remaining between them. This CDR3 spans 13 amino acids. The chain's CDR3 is CASGGLENEKLFF. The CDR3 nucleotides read TGTGCCAGCGGCGGATTAGAGAATGAAAAACTGTTTTTT.

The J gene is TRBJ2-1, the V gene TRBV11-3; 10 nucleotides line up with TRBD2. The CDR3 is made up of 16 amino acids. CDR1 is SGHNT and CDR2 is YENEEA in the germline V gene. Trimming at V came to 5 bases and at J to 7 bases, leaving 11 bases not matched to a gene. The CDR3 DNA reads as TGTGCCAGCAGCCCAGCCCAGCGGGAGGGAAGGAATGAGCAGTTCTTC. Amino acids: CASSPAQREGRNEQFF.

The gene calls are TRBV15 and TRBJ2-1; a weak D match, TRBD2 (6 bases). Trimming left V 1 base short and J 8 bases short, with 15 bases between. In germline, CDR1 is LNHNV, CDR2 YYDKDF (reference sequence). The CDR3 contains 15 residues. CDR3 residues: CATSRGVAGQYEQFF. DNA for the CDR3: TGTGCCACCAGCAGAGGAGTGGCGGGGCAATATGAGCAGTTCTTC.

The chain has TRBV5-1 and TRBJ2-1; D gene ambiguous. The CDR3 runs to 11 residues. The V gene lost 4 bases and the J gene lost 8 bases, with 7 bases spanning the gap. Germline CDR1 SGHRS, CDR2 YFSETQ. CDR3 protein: CASSPDYEQFF. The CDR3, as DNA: TGCGCCAGCAGCCCAGATTATGAGCAGTTCTTC.

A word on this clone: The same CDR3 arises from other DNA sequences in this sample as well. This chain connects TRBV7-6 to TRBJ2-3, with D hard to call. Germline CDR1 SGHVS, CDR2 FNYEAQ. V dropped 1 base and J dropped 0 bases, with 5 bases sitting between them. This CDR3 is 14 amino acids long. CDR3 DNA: TGTGCCAGCAGCTTAGACTCTAGCACAGATACGCAGTATTTT. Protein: CASSLDSSTDTQYF.

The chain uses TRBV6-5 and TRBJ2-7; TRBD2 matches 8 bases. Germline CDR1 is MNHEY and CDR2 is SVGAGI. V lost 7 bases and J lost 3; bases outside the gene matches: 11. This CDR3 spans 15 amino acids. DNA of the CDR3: TGTGCCAGCAAACCCCACGGGAGGGCCAACTACGAGCAGTACTTC. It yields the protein CASKPHGRANYEQYF.

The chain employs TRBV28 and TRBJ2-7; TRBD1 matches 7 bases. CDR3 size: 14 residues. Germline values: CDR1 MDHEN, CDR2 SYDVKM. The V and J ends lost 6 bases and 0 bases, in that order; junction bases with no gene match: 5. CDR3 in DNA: TGTGCCAGCAGGGGGACAGCCCTCTCCTACGAGCAGTACTTC. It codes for CASRGTALSYEQYF.